This section outlines one TCR beta chain sequence together with its context. Per the original methods: Cell counts per sample came from amplifying reference gene primers. Produced via immunoSEQ multiplex PCR; TCRdb's table is partial and in-frame only. The DNA was the basis for D and trimming; V, J and clone size are from that table. This table holds about 310,000 clones, roughly 90% found once. The sample originates from a study of blood T cell repertoires in COVID-19. On the study more broadly: From the United States, Italy and Spain came samples of acute and convalescent COVID-19.

The CDR3 spans 13 residues. Losses at the gene ends were 5 bases for V and 6 bases for J; bases not matched to a gene: 4. The germline CDR1 and CDR2 sequences are LNHDA and SQIVND (reference sequence). Seattle researchers signed up patients amid active infection and tracked them longitudinally. This sequence was found in a woman aged 40 to 50 with COVID-19, enrolled during active disease. The chain recombines TRBV19 with TRBJ2-4, with 7 bases that match TRBD1. Source material: peripheral blood. The CDR3 nucleotides read TGTGCCAGTAGTGACAGGGTAATAAACATTCAGTACTTC. This gives the protein CASSDRVINIQYF.